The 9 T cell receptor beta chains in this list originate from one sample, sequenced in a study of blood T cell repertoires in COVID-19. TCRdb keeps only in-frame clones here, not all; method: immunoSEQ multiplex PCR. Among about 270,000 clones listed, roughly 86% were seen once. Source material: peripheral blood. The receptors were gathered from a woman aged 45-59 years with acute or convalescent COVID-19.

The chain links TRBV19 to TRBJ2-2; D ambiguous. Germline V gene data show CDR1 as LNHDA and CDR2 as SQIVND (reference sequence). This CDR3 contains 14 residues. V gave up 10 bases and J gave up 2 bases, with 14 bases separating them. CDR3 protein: CATTQEGNTGELFF. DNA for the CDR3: TGTGCCACCACGCAGGAAGGAAACACCGGGGAGCTGTTTTTT.

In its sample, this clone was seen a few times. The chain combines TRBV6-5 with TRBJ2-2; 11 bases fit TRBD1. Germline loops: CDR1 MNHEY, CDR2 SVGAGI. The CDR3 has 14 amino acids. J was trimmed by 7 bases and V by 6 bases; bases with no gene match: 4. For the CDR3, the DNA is TGTGCCAGCAGAAGGACAGGGGGCATCGGGGAGCTGTTTTTT. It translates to CASRRTGGIGELFF.

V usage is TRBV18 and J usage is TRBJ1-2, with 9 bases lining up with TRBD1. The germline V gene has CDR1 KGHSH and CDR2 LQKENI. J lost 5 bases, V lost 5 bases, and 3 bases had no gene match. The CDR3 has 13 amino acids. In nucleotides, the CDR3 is TGTGCCAGCTCAACGGACAGGGGATATGGCTACACCTTC. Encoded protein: CASSTDRGYGYTF.

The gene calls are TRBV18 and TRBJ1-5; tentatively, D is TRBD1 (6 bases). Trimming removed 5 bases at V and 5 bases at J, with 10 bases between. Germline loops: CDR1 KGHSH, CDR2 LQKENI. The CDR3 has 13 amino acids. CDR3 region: CASSNNRDQPQHF. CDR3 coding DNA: TGTGCCAGCTCAAATAACAGGGATCAGCCCCAGCATTTT.

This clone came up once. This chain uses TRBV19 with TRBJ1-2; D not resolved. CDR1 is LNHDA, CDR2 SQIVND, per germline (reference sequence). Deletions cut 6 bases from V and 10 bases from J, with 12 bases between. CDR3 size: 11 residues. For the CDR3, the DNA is TGTGCCAGTAGCCTTTTGAGACACTACACCTTC. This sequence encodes CASSLLRHYTF.

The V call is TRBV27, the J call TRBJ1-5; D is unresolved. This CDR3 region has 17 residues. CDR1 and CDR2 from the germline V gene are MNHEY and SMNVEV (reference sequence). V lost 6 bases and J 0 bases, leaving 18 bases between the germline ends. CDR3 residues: CASRGGVWGASNQPQHF. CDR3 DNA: TGTGCCAGCAGGGGAGGAGTCTGGGGAGCTAGCAATCAGCCCCAGCATTTT.

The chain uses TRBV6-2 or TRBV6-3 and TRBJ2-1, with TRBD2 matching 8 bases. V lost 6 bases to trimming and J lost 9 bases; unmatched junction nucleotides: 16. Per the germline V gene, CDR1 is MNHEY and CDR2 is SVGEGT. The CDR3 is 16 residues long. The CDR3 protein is CASSPPPGTSLGEQFF. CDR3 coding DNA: TGTGCCAGCAGCCCTCCCCCCGGGACTAGTTTGGGTGAGCAGTTCTTC.

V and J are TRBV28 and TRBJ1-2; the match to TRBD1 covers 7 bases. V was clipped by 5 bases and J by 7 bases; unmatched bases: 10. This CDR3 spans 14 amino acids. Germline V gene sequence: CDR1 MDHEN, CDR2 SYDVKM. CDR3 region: CASSTLDRVGGYTF. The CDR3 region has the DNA TGTGCCAGCAGTACCCTCGACAGGGTAGGTGGCTACACCTTC.

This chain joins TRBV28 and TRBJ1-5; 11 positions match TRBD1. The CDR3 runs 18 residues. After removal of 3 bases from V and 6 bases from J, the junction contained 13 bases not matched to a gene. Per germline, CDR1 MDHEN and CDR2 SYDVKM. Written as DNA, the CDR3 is TGTGCCAGCAGTTTCCTCGGACAGGGGGCTAATTATCGTCAGCCCCAGCATTTT. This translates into CASSFLGQGANYRQPQHF. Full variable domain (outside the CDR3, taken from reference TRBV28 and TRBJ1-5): DVKVTQSSRYLVKRTGEKVFLECVQDMDHENMFWYRQDPGLGLRLIYFSYDVKMKEKGDIPEGYSVSREKKERFSLILESASTNQTSMYLCASSFLGQGANYRQPQHFGDGTRLSIL.